This paragraph reports one TCR beta chain. Per germline, CDR1 LNHDA and CDR2 SQIVND (reference sequence). This CDR3 region has 16 residues. V lost 8 bases and J lost 2; bases outside the gene matches: 14. This sample is drawn from a study of blood T cell repertoires in COVID-19. At the level of the study: Sources were T cells, B-cell-depleted T cells, or PBMCs; the material itself was cDNA or gDNA.

Original handling: Reference gene primer amplification yielded estimated nucleated cell counts. Sequenced by immunoSEQ multiplex PCR; TCRdb stores in-frame clones only, minus some. The V and J calls and the clone size are those of that table, but D and trimming were determined from the DNA. Here the sample spans around 86,000 clones, around 87% being singletons. The sequenced sample was peripheral blood. J is TRBJ1-2 and V is TRBV19; 7 bases are shared with TRBD1. The TCR originated in a woman of 80 years or more with acute or convalescent COVID-19. CDR3 sequence: CASGQRGGGQNYGYTF. Written as DNA, the CDR3 is TGTGCCAGTGGCCAACGAGGGGGCGGCCAAAACTATGGCTACACCTTC.